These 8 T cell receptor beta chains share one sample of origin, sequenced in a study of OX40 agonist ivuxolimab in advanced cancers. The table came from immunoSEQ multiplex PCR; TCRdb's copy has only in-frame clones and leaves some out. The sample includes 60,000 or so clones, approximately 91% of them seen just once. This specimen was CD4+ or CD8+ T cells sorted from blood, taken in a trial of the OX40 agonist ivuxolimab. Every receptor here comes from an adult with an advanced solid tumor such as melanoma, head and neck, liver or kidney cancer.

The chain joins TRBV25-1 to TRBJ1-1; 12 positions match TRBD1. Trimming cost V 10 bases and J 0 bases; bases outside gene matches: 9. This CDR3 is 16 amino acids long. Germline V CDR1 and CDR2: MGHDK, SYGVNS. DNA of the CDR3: TGTGCCACCACACGGGGACAGGGGGCCATGAACACTGAAGCTTTCTTT. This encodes CATTRGQGAMNTEAFF.

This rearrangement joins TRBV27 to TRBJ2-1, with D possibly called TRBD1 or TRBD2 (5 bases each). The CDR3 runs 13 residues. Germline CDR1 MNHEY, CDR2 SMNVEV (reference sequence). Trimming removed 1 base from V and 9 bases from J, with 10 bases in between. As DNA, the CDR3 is TGTGCCAGCAGTTTATTCAGGGCGGGTGAGCAGTTCTTC. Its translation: CASSLFRAGEQFF.

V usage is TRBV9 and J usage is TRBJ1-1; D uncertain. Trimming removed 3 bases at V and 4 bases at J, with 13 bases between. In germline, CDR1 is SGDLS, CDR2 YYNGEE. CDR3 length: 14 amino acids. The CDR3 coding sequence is TGTGCCAGCAGCGGTGAAGTAGTAGGCACTGAAGCTTTCTTT. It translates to CASSGEVVGTEAFF.

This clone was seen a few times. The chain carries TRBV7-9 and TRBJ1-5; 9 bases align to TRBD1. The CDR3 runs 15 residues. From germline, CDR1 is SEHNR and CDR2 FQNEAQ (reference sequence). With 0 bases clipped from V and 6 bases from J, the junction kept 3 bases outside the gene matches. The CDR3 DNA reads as TGTGCCAGCAGCTTAGCGGGACAGGGCGGTCAGCCCCAGCATTTT. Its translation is CASSLAGQGGQPQHF.

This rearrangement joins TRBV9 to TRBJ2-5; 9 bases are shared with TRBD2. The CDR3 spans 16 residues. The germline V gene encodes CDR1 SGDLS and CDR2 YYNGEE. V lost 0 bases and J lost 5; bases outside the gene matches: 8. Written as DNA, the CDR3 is TGTGCCAGCAGCGTAGTCCCAGCGGGGGGCCCTGAGACCCAGTACTTC. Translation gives CASSVVPAGGPETQYF.

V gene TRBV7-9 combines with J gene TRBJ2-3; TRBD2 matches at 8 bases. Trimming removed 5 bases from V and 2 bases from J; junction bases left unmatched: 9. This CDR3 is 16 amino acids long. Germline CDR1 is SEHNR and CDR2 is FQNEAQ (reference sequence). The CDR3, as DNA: TGTGCCAGCAGCCTCAAACTAGCGGAGATCACAGATACGCAGTATTTT. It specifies CASSLKLAEITDTQYF.

The CDR3 here is CASSQGSNGNTIYF. The CDR3 coding sequence is TGTGCCAGCAGCCAGGGGTCTAACGGAAACACCATATATTTT. The chain combines TRBV4-2 with TRBJ1-3, with D unresolved. The germline V gene encodes CDR1 LGHNA and CDR2 YNFKEQ. The CDR3 contains 14 residues. V shed 3 bases and J shed 4 bases, with 10 bases lying between them.

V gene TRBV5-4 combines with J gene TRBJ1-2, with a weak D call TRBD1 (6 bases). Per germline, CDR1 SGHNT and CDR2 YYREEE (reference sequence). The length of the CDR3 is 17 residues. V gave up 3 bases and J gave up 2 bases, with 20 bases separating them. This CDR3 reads CASSYFAGHTENYGYTF. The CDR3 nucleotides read TGTGCCAGCAGCTACTTCGCGGGACACACTGAGAACTATGGCTACACCTTC.